This TCR beta chain was profiled in a study of cytomegalovirus exposure and HLA in healthy donors. The study's findings and limits: The CMV antigen specificity of a few CMV-associated chains was confirmed through in vitro analysis. For TCR beta chains, V- and J-gene trimming was later linked to a missense DCLRE1C variant. A later analysis reportedly found that, within productive TCRs, an Asian-associated ancestry cluster had fewer N-insertions than the mean observed across the roughly 700 donors. Usually a TCR sequence was rare, but some public TCRs were found in many donors.

60 Vbeta and 13 Jbeta primers were used in PCR. Assay used: immunoSEQ multiplex PCR; TCRdb lists only in-frame clones, some missing. The listing contains around 140,000 clones. About this clone itself: The antigen is unknown.

Germline V gene data show CDR1 as SEHNR and CDR2 as FQNEAQ (reference sequence). The CDR3 consists of 16 residues. Between the trimmed V and J ends, which lost 0 bases and 0 bases, there was a span of 10 bases. The chain employs TRBV7-9 and TRBJ2-3; D not resolved. The specimen was PBMCs. The receptor was isolated from a woman in her forties or fifties in good health and CMV-seronegative. CDR3 nucleotides: TGTGCCAGCAGCTTAGCGCGTGTTCGTAGCACAGATACGCAGTATTTT. Translated: CASSLARVRSTDTQYF.